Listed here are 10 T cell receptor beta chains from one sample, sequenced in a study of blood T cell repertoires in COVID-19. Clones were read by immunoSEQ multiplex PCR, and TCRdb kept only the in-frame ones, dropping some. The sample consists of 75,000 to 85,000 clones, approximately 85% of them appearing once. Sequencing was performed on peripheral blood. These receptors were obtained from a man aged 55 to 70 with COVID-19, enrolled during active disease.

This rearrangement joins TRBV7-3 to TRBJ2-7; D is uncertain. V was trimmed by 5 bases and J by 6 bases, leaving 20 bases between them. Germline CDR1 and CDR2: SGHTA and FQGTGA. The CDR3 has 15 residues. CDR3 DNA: TGTGCCAGCAGCCTCAATTCGGGTCCGTATGGCGAGCAGTACTTC. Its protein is CASSLNSGPYGEQYF.

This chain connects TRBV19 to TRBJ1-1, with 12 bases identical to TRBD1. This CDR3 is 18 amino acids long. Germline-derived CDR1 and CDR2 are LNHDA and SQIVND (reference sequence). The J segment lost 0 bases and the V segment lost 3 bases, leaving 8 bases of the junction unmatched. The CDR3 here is CASSMDSGTGGLNTEAFF. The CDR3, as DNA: TGTGCCAGTAGTATGGACTCCGGGACAGGGGGCCTGAACACTGAAGCTTTCTTT.

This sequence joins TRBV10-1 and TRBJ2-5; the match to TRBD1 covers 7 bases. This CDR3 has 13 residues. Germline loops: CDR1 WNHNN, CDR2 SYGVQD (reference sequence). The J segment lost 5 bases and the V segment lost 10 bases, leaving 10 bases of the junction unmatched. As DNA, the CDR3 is TGCGCCACTACCGACAGGGTAGGGGAGACCCAGTACTTC. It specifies CATTDRVGETQYF.

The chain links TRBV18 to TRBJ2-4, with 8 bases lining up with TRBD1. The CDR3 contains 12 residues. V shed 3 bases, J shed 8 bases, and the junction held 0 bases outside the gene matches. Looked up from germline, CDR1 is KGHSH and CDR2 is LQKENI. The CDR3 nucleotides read TGTGCCAGCTCACCGGACAGGGACATTCAGTACTTC. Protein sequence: CASSPDRDIQYF.

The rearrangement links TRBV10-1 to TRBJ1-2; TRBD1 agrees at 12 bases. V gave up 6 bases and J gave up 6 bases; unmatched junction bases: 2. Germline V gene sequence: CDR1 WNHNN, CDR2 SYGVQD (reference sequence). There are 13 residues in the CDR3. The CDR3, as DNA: TGCGCCAGCAGGGGGACAGGGGGCCATGGCTACACCTTC. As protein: CASRGTGGHGYTF.

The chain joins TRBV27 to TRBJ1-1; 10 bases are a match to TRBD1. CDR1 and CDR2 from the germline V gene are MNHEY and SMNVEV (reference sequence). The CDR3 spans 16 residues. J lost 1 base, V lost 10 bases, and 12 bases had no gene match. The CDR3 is CATTGLRTGGNTEAFF. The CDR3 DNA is TGTGCCACCACCGGCCTACGGACAGGGGGGAACACTGAAGCTTTCTTT.

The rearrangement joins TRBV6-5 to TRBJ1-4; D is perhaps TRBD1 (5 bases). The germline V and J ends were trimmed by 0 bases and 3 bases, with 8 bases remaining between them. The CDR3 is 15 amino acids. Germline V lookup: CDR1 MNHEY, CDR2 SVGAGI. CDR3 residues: CASSYSGAPNEKLFF. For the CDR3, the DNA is TGTGCCAGCAGTTACTCTGGGGCCCCTAATGAAAAACTGTTTTTT.

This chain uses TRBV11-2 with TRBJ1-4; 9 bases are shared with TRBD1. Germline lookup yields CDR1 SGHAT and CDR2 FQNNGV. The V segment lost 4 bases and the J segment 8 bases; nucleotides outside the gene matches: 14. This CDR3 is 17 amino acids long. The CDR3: CASSSRTGVRVAEKLFF. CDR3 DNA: TGTGCCAGCAGCTCACGGACAGGGGTGCGGGTTGCGGAAAAACTGTTTTTT.

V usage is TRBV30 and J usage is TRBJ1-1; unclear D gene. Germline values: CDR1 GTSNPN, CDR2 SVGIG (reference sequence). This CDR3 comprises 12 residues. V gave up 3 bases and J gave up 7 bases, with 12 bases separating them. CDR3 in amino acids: CAWSPGGLEAFF. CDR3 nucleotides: TGTGCCTGGAGCCCCGGAGGGCTTGAAGCTTTCTTT. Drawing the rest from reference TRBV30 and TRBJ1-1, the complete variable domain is SQTIHQWPATLVQPVGSPLSLECTVEGTSNPNLYWYRQAAGRGLQLLFYSVGIGQISSEVPQNLSASRPQDRQFILSSKKLLLSDSGFYLCAWSPGGLEAFFGQGTRLTVV.

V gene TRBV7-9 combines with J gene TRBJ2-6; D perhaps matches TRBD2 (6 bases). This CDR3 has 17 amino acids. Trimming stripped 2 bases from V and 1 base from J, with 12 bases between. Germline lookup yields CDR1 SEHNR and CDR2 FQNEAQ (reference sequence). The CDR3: CASSLKLGGSGANVLTF. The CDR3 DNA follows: TGTGCCAGCAGCTTAAAATTGGGGGGATCTGGGGCCAACGTCCTGACTTTC. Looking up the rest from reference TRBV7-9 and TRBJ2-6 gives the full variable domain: DTGVSQNPRHKITKRGQNVTFRCDPISEHNRLYWYRQTLGQGPEFLTYFQNEAQLEKSRLLSDRFSAERPKGSFSTLEIQRTEQGDSAMYLCASSLKLGGSGANVLTFGAGSRLTVL.